The 29 T cell receptor beta chains below all came from one sample that was sequenced in a study of T cell clones after liver transplantation. TCRdb's table, derived via immunoSEQ multiplex PCR, lists solely in-frame clones and lacks some. The profile shows about 120,000 clones, 75% to 95% of them singletons. Specimen: CD4+ T cells from blood, collected 12 months after liver transplant. The receptors derive from a human patient who received a liver transplant. The T cells may come from the graft donor.

The chain links TRBV28 to TRBJ2-1; 12 nucleotides line up with TRBD2. The V and J ends lost 7 bases and 5 bases, in that order; junction bases with no gene match: 0. There are 13 residues in the CDR3. Germline CDR1 is MDHEN and CDR2 is SYDVKM. CDR3 DNA: TGTGCCAGCACTAGCGGGAGGGACAATGAGCAGTTCTTC. Translating it yields CASTSGRDNEQFF.

In nucleotides, the CDR3 is TGCGCCAGCAGCAAAGACAGAAACTACAATGGCTACACCTTC. Protein sequence: CASSKDRNYNGYTF. The chain links TRBV5-1 to TRBJ1-2, with a possible D match to TRBD1 (5 bases). The germline gives CDR1 SGHRS, CDR2 YFSETQ. The CDR3 sequence is 14 residues long. The V end lost 4 bases, the J end lost 6 bases, and 16 bases lay between the germline ends. The full variable domain, rest sourced from reference TRBV5-1 and TRBJ1-2, is KAGVTQTPRYLIKTRGQQVTLSCSPISGHRSVSWYQQTPGQGLQFLFEYFSETQRNKGNFPGRFSGRQFSNSRSEMNVSTLELGDSALYLCASSKDRNYNGYTFGSGTRLTVV.

This chain joins TRBV15 and TRBJ2-2; no definite D call. The CDR3 covers 14 residues. V gave up 0 bases and J gave up 6 bases, with 8 bases separating them. The germline CDR1 and CDR2 sequences are LNHNV and YYDKDF (reference sequence). CDR3 sequence reads: CATSRDRSAGELFF. CDR3 bases: TGTGCCACCAGCAGAGACAGGAGTGCCGGGGAGCTGTTTTTT. The complete variable domain, with remaining parts taken from reference TRBV15 and TRBJ2-2, reads DAMVIQNPRYQVTQFGKPVTLSCSQTLNHNVMYWYQQKSSQAPKLLFHYYDKDFNNEADTPDNFQSRRPNTSFCFLDIRSPGLGDTAMYLCATSRDRSAGELFFGEGSRLTVL.

This clone was found a few times. The chain is built from TRBV30 and TRBJ2-7; 8 bases are shared with TRBD2. This CDR3 has 13 residues. V lost 5 bases and J lost 6; bases outside the gene matches: 9. Looked up from germline, CDR1 is GTSNPN and CDR2 is SVGIG (reference sequence). The CDR3 here is CAWCAGLEGEQYF. CDR3 sequence (DNA): TGTGCCTGGTGTGCGGGACTAGAGGGCGAGCAGTACTTC.

The rearrangement links TRBV19 to TRBJ2-2; D perhaps matches TRBD1 (6 bases). Trimming removed 7 bases at V and 0 bases at J, with 15 bases between. This CDR3 region has 16 residues. In germline, CDR1 is LNHDA, CDR2 SQIVND (reference sequence). The CDR3 spells CASKGGGSANTGELFF. DNA of the CDR3: TGTGCCAGTAAAGGTGGGGGCTCAGCGAACACCGGGGAGCTGTTTTTT.

The chain couples TRBV5-1 to TRBJ2-2, with TRBD2 matching 10 bases. This CDR3 comprises 14 residues. CDR1 is SGHRS and CDR2 is YFSETQ in the germline V gene. The V segment lost 8 bases and the J segment 6 bases; nucleotides outside the gene matches: 7. CDR3 sequence reads: CASQREGSSGELFF. The CDR3 DNA follows: TGCGCCAGTCAGCGGGAGGGCTCCTCCGGGGAGCTGTTTTTT. The full variable domain, rest sourced from reference TRBV5-1 and TRBJ2-2, is KAGVTQTPRYLIKTRGQQVTLSCSPISGHRSVSWYQQTPGQGLQFLFEYFSETQRNKGNFPGRFSGRQFSNSRSEMNVSTLELGDSALYLCASQREGSSGELFFGEGSRLTVL.

This clone occurred once. The chain couples TRBV11-3 to TRBJ1-2, with D hard to call. The germline gives CDR1 SGHNT, CDR2 YENEEA. Trimming removed 0 bases from V and 1 base from J, with 6 bases in between. This CDR3 is 14 amino acids long. The CDR3: CASSLDIDNYGYTF. The CDR3 region has the DNA TGTGCCAGCAGCTTAGATATAGATAACTATGGCTACACCTTC.

The chain is built from TRBV5-1 and TRBJ2-3; D tentatively reads TRBD1 or TRBD2 (6 bases each). CDR3 length: 15 residues. V was clipped by 4 bases and J by 5 bases, with 17 bases between them. The germline gives CDR1 SGHRS, CDR2 YFSETQ. CDR3 loop: CASSLWGAQGDTQYF. For the CDR3, the DNA is TGCGCCAGCAGCCTATGGGGGGCGCAAGGAGATACGCAGTATTTT.

This clone was counted once. The chain links TRBV7-2 to TRBJ1-5; D is undetermined. The CDR3 sequence is 13 residues long. Germline assignment: CDR1 SGHTA and CDR2 FQGNSA. The V end was cut by 4 bases, the J end by 0 bases, with 4 bases between. CDR3 DNA: TGTGCCAGCAGCTCCAATAGCAATCAGCCCCAGCATTTT. It translates to CASSSNSNQPQHF.

V gene TRBV2 combines with J gene TRBJ2-7, with a possible D match to TRBD1 (5 bases). This CDR3 has 13 amino acids. Looked up from germline, CDR1 is SNHLY and CDR2 is FYNNEI. Trimming left V 4 bases short and J 4 bases short, with 11 bases between. The CDR3 protein is CASSVGLQYEQYF. The CDR3 DNA sequence: TGTGCCAGCAGTGTGGGGCTACAATACGAGCAGTACTTC.

The chain couples TRBV10-2 to TRBJ2-7; TRBD1 is a possible D gene (7 bases). Trimming left V 0 bases short and J 2 bases short, with 20 bases between. Germline V gene sequence: CDR1 WSHSY, CDR2 SAAADI. The CDR3 covers 18 residues. For the CDR3, the DNA is TGCGCCAGCAGTGAGTCTGGTTTTACGGGGGACAGAGCCTACGAGCAGTACTTC. Its translation: CASSESGFTGDRAYEQYF.

The V gene is TRBV7-8, the J gene TRBJ2-2, with 9 bases lining up with TRBD1. Germline V gives CDR1 SGHVS, CDR2 FQNEAQ. Germline trimming cut 5 bases from V and 4 bases from J; bases unmatched to any gene: 5. This CDR3 is built from 15 residues. This chain's CDR3 is CASSADRGRTGELFF. CDR3 DNA sequence: TGTGCCAGCAGCGCGGACAGGGGTCGCACCGGGGAGCTGTTTTTT.

The rearrangement links TRBV9 to TRBJ2-1; D gene uncertain. This CDR3 is 16 amino acids long. The V gene's germline CDR1 is SGDLS and CDR2 YYNGEE. V was pared by 1 base and J by 7 bases, with 18 bases between. CDR3 in amino acids: CASSVTSSSLLNEQFF. CDR3 nucleotides: TGTGCCAGCAGCGTAACCAGCAGCAGTCTGTTGAATGAGCAGTTCTTC. The variable domain in full, completed from reference TRBV9 and TRBJ2-1, reads DSGVTQTPKHLITATGQRVTLRCSPRSGDLSVYWYQQSLDQGLQFLIQYYNGEERAKGNILERFSAQQFPDLHSELNLSSLELGDSALYFCASSVTSSSLLNEQFFGPGTRLTVL.

The chain uses TRBV2 and TRBJ1-5; tentatively, D is TRBD1 (6 bases). Germline V CDR1 and CDR2: SNHLY, FYNNEI. The CDR3 runs to 15 residues. Trimming took off 6 bases at V and 0 bases at J, with 12 bases between the two ends. Here the CDR3 reads CASRADSDSNQPQHF. The CDR3 DNA reads TGTGCCAGCAGGGCGGACAGCGATAGCAATCAGCCCCAGCATTTT.

The gene calls are TRBV28 and TRBJ1-2; weak D call: TRBD1 (6 bases). Between the trimmed V and J ends, which lost 8 bases and 1 base, there was a span of 14 bases. Germline-derived CDR1 and CDR2 are MDHEN and SYDVKM. The CDR3 length is 14 residues. The CDR3 DNA follows: TGTGCCAGCCGGGGGGCGGGCGTTAACTATGGCTACACCTTC. Translation gives CASRGAGVNYGYTF.

The chain is built from TRBV7-2 and TRBJ2-7; TRBD1 or TRBD2 may be the D gene (5 bases each). The CDR3 is 14 residues long. V lost 7 bases and J 4 bases, leaving 17 bases between the germline ends. CDR1 SGHTA and CDR2 FQGNSA come from the germline V gene. Written as DNA, the CDR3 is TGTGCCAGCATGCGGTGGCCGGGGCTATACGAGCAGTACTTC. It specifies CASMRWPGLYEQYF.

V usage is TRBV4-2 and J usage is TRBJ1-5; TRBD1 matches 9 bases. Germline CDR1 is LGHNA and CDR2 is YNFKEQ. J gave up 1 base and V 4 bases, and 2 bases lay outside the gene matches. The CDR3 length is 15 residues. CDR3 sequence: CASSRQGESNQPQHF. The CDR3 nucleotides read TGTGCCAGCAGCCGACAGGGGGAAAGCAATCAGCCCCAGCATTTT.

For the CDR3, the DNA is TGTGCCAGGCTAACATTCGACAGGGAGGATCAGCCCCAGCATTTT. Translated: CARLTFDREDQPQHF. V gene TRBV7-9 combines with J gene TRBJ1-5, with 7 bases lining up with TRBD1. J lost 5 bases, V lost 9 bases, and 13 bases had no gene match. The germline gives CDR1 SEHNR, CDR2 FQNEAQ (reference sequence). The CDR3 runs 15 residues. Full variable domain (rest looked up from reference TRBV7-9 and TRBJ1-5): DTGVSQNPRHKITKRGQNVTFRCDPISEHNRLYWYRQTLGQGPEFLTYFQNEAQLEKSRLLSDRFSAERPKGSFSTLEIQRTEQGDSAMYLCARLTFDREDQPQHFGDGTRLSIL.

The V and J genes are TRBV5-3 and TRBJ2-2; the D call may be TRBD1 or TRBD2 (5 bases each). TRBV5-3 is recorded as an ORF, its role being uncertain. With 4 bases removed from V and 2 bases from J, the gap between germline ends came to 18 bases. The CDR3 spans 17 residues. The CDR3 is CARSTRDHENNTGELFF. CDR3 in DNA: TGTGCCAGAAGCACCCGGGACCACGAGAATAACACCGGGGAGCTGTTTTTT.

The J gene is TRBJ1-2, the V gene TRBV18; no firm D call. The V gene lost 3 bases and the J gene lost 4 bases, with 9 bases spanning the gap. Germline assignment: CDR1 KGHSH and CDR2 LQKENI. This CDR3 comprises 13 residues. The CDR3 protein is CASSPQEGYGYTF. CDR3 DNA: TGTGCCAGCTCACCCCAGGAAGGCTATGGCTACACCTTC.

The genes are TRBV5-5 and TRBJ2-7; D not certain. The germline V and J ends were trimmed by 2 bases and 4 bases, with 13 bases remaining between them. Per germline, CDR1 SGHKS and CDR2 YYEKEE (reference sequence). The CDR3 totals 14 residues. The CDR3 coding sequence is TGTGCCAGCAGCTTCTTCGGATTCGAATACGAGCAGTACTTC. Translated, it gives CASSFFGFEYEQYF.

The V and J genes are TRBV2 and TRBJ2-3, with D perhaps being TRBD1 or TRBD2 (6 bases each). Germline CDR1 SNHLY, CDR2 FYNNEI. The ends were cut back, 1 base at V and 5 bases at J, with 13 bases in the middle. This CDR3 is built from 15 residues. The CDR3 here is CASSEGDTEGDTQYF. Here the CDR3 DNA reads TGTGCCAGCAGTGAAGGGGACACGGAGGGAGATACGCAGTATTTT.

The chain has TRBV11-2 and TRBJ2-7, with 7 positions matching TRBD2. Germline V gene lookup returns CDR1 SGHAT and CDR2 FQNNGV. Trimming cost V 0 bases and J 4 bases; bases outside gene matches: 9. There are 16 residues in the CDR3. As DNA, the CDR3 is TGTGCCAGCAGCTTAGACAGACTAGCTCCTCGGTACGAGCAGTACTTC. The encoded protein is CASSLDRLAPRYEQYF.

The CDR3 DNA follows: TGTGCCAGCAGTTTATTTGGCGGGAGAACCTACGAGCAGTACTTC. Translation: CASSLFGGRTYEQYF. The chain uses TRBV27 and TRBJ2-7; 7 bases match TRBD2. The CDR3 is made up of 15 amino acids. V was pared by 1 base and J by 2 bases, with 5 bases of the junction left unmatched. Germline V CDR1 and CDR2: MNHEY, SMNVEV (reference sequence).

This clone was seen only a few times. The chain couples TRBV14 to TRBJ1-1, with D uncertain. Germline V gene lookup returns CDR1 SGHDN and CDR2 FVKESK. The V gene lost 0 bases and the J gene lost 10 bases, with 21 bases spanning the gap. The CDR3 runs 16 residues. The CDR3 DNA is TGTGCCAGCAGCCAAGATCTTGGGCTCGCGGCGACTTTAGCTTTCTTT. It encodes CASSQDLGLAATLAFF.

This rearrangement joins TRBV10-3 to TRBJ1-1, with D uncertain. Germline loops: CDR1 ENHRY, CDR2 SYGVKD. V was pared by 6 bases and J by 3 bases, with 11 bases between. CDR3 length equals 13 residues. The DNA of the CDR3 is TGTGCCATCAGGGACGGGTTCGACACTGAAGCTTTCTTT. Protein sequence: CAIRDGFDTEAFF.

The gene calls are TRBV6-6 and TRBJ2-5; tentatively, D is TRBD1 (5 bases). Germline CDR1 MNHNY, CDR2 SVGAGI (reference sequence). CDR3 length: 15 amino acids. V was clipped by 2 bases and J by 5 bases, with 15 bases between them. CDR3 in amino acids: CASSYMSGNGETQYF. The CDR3 region has the DNA TGTGCCAGCAGTTACATGTCAGGGAACGGGGAGACCCAGTACTTC.

The chain is built from TRBV21-1 and TRBJ2-5; the table calls TRBD1, which could not be checked here. TRBV21-1 is a pseudogene segment. The CDR3 is 14 amino acids. The CDR3 bases are TGTGCCAGCAGGAGGGACAGGGGTTGGAAGACCCAGTACTTC. This gives the protein CASRRDRGWKTQYF.

The chain couples TRBV5-1 to TRBJ2-2; no reliable D call. CDR1 is SGHRS, CDR2 YFSETQ, per germline. The CDR3 is made up of 14 amino acids. V was clipped by 1 base and J by 1 base, with 5 bases between them. The CDR3 loop is CASSLSGNTGELFF. The CDR3 DNA is TGCGCCAGCAGCTTGTCTGGGAACACCGGGGAGCTGTTTTTT.